Below, 26 T cell receptor beta chains from the same sample are listed, as sequenced in a study of chemoradiotherapy in HPV16-positive cancers. Method: immunoSEQ multiplex PCR; TCRdb's copy keeps in-frame clones and lacks some. Of about 67,000 clones detected, 85% to 90% appear once; the ten largest clones hold 3.5% to 4.5%. The source was blood, collected from a patient who underwent chemoradiotherapy. Every receptor here comes from a human donor with HPV-associated anogenital cancer.

The genes are TRBV6-1 and TRBJ1-2; D remains ambiguous. CDR3 length: 13 amino acids. V was pared by 3 bases and J by 1 base, with 6 bases between. Looked up from germline, CDR1 is MNHNS and CDR2 is SASEGT. The CDR3 sequence: CASSDGINYGYTF. CDR3 in DNA: TGTGCCAGCAGTGATGGTATTAACTATGGCTACACCTTC.

The chain employs TRBV5-1 and TRBJ2-7; TRBD1 is a possible D gene (6 bases). There are 14 residues in the CDR3. Trimming shortened V by 4 bases and J by 4 bases, and 15 bases separated the two germline ends. From germline, CDR1 is SGHRS and CDR2 YFSETQ. The CDR3 nucleotides are TGCGCCAGCAGCCATGGACAGATCCAGTACGAGCAGTACTTC. Its protein product is CASSHGQIQYEQYF.

CDR3 bases: TGTGCCAGCAGGCTCCCAGGGGCCTACAATGAGCAGTTCTTC. Protein product: CASRLPGAYNEQFF. The V call is TRBV28, the J call TRBJ2-1; tentative D call: TRBD1 (6 bases). Trimming took off 6 bases at V and 2 bases at J, with 11 bases between the two ends. CDR1 is MDHEN and CDR2 is SYDVKM in the germline V gene. This CDR3 comprises 14 residues. Full variable domain (rest looked up from reference TRBV28 and TRBJ2-1): DVKVTQSSRYLVKRTGEKVFLECVQDMDHENMFWYRQDPGLGLRLIYFSYDVKMKEKGDIPEGYSVSREKKERFSLILESASTNQTSMYLCASRLPGAYNEQFFGPGTRLTVL.

CDR3 residues: CASSIKERYNEQFF. The CDR3 DNA reads TGTGCCAGCAGCATAAAGGAGCGTTACAATGAGCAGTTCTTC. V and J are TRBV21-1 and TRBJ2-1; the table's D call of TRBD2 was not tested on the DNA. TRBV21-1 is shown as a pseudogene. The CDR3 contains 14 residues.

This chain links TRBV6-6 with TRBJ1-1; D is unclear. Deletions cut 3 bases from V and 3 bases from J, with 14 bases between. Germline CDR1 is MNHNY and CDR2 is SVGAGI (reference sequence). The CDR3 consists of 15 residues. The CDR3 nucleotides read TGTGCCAGCAGTTATGTTGCCCTCGGGGACACTGAAGCTTTCTTT. Amino acid sequence: CASSYVALGDTEAFF.

The chain carries TRBV11-2 and TRBJ1-1, with D maybe TRBD1 (6 bases). The CDR3 extends over 16 amino acids. Germline values: CDR1 SGHAT, CDR2 FQNNGV. Trimming left V 5 bases short and J 0 bases short, with 16 bases between. CDR3: CASSPPAGTMNTEAFF. The CDR3 DNA reads as TGTGCCAGCAGCCCCCCGGCAGGGACAATGAACACTGAAGCTTTCTTT.

The chain joins TRBV10-3 to TRBJ2-7; 16 nucleotides agree with TRBD2. The CDR3 covers 18 residues. V dropped 6 bases and J dropped 0; count of bases not matched to a gene: 8. In germline, CDR1 is ENHRY, CDR2 SYGVKD. CDR3 coding DNA: TGTGCCATCAGGGCTTCCGGGACTAGCGGGAGGGTCTCCTACGAGCAGTACTTC. Translated, it gives CAIRASGTSGRVSYEQYF.

The chain has TRBV9 and TRBJ2-1; 8 bases are a match to TRBD2. Germline V gene sequence: CDR1 SGDLS, CDR2 YYNGEE. The V segment lost 4 bases and the J segment 6 bases; nucleotides outside the gene matches: 6. This CDR3 has 14 amino acids. The CDR3 region is CASSPGGNVNEQFF. The CDR3 DNA reads TGTGCCAGCAGCCCGGGGGGGAACGTCAATGAGCAGTTCTTC.

CDR3 residues: CASSPRPSSYEQYF. The CDR3 coding sequence is TGTGCCAGCAGTCCAAGACCCAGCTCCTACGAGCAGTACTTC. This sequence joins TRBV28 and TRBJ2-7, with D hard to call. Trimming cost V 5 bases and J 0 bases, with 11 bases left between them. There are 14 residues in the CDR3. CDR1 is MDHEN, CDR2 SYDVKM, per germline.

The chain is built from TRBV29-1 and TRBJ2-1; 10 bases fit TRBD2. After removal of 1 base from V and 2 bases from J, the junction contained 8 bases not matched to a gene. Germline assignment: CDR1 SQVTM and CDR2 ANQGSEA. The CDR3 runs to 17 residues. CDR3 DNA sequence: TGCAGCGTTGAAGGGCTCAGCGGGAGGGCCACCTACAATGAGCAGTTCTTC. This gives the protein CSVEGLSGRATYNEQFF.

The chain has TRBV7-9 and TRBJ2-7, with D perhaps TRBD2 (5 bases). V was shortened by 5 bases and J by 2 bases, with 22 bases between the two germline ends. CDR1 SEHNR and CDR2 FQNEAQ come from the germline V gene (reference sequence). The CDR3 is 17 residues long. As DNA, the CDR3 is TGTGCCAGCAGCCCCCTGTCCCTGTCAGCGGATGCCTACGAGCAGTACTTC. This translates into CASSPLSLSADAYEQYF.

The V and J genes are TRBV6-1 and TRBJ1-2; 10 nucleotides align to TRBD1. Per germline, CDR1 MNHNS and CDR2 SASEGT. CDR3 size: 16 residues. V was clipped by 3 bases and J by 4 bases; unmatched bases: 8. CDR3: CASSEDRGSPVYGYTF. In DNA, the CDR3 is TGTGCCAGCAGTGAGGACAGGGGGTCACCCGTCTATGGCTACACCTTC.

There are a few counts of this clone. The genes are TRBV19 and TRBJ2-7; D unclear. CDR3 length equals 13 residues. CDR1 is LNHDA, CDR2 SQIVND, per germline (reference sequence). V was pared by 0 bases and J by 3 bases, with 6 bases between. The CDR3 sequence: CASSIERNYEQYF. CDR3 DNA: TGTGCCAGTAGTATAGAGAGAAACTACGAGCAGTACTTC.

V is TRBV6-5 and J is TRBJ1-2, with 7 positions matching TRBD1. Germline values: CDR1 MNHEY, CDR2 SVGAGI. Trimming cost V 5 bases and J 6 bases; bases outside gene matches: 6. There are 13 residues in the CDR3. In DNA, the CDR3 is TGTGCCAGCAGTACCACAGGGGCAAATGGCTACACCTTC. Protein: CASSTTGANGYTF.

This clone was seen a few times. CDR3 in amino acids: CASRAGRNGVYGYTF. DNA of the CDR3: TGTGCCAGCAGGGCTGGACGGAATGGGGTCTATGGCTACACCTTC. V usage is TRBV2 and J usage is TRBJ1-2; D remains unclear. The germline V gene encodes CDR1 SNHLY and CDR2 FYNNEI. The CDR3 is made up of 15 amino acids. The V gene lost 6 bases and the J gene lost 4 bases, with 18 bases spanning the gap.

The rearrangement uses TRBV2 and TRBJ2-7, with TRBD2 matching over 8 bases. V was clipped by 2 bases and J by 5 bases; unmatched bases: 5. Germline assignment: CDR1 SNHLY and CDR2 FYNNEI. This CDR3 is 14 amino acids long. The CDR3: CASSERSGSHEQYF. DNA for the CDR3: TGTGCCAGCAGTGAAAGGAGCGGGAGCCACGAGCAGTACTTC.

This clone was seen just once. This chain joins TRBV7-3 and TRBJ2-1, with a weak D call TRBD1 (7 bases). The CDR3 is 17 residues long. The germline gives CDR1 SGHTA, CDR2 FQGTGA. V dropped 0 bases and J dropped 7 bases, with 19 bases sitting between them. CDR3 protein: CASSLTPSAGGRNEQFF. The CDR3, as DNA: TGTGCCAGCAGCTTAACACCTTCGGCAGGGGGGAGGAATGAGCAGTTCTTC.

CDR3 loop: CASSDGQTNTEAFF. As DNA, the CDR3 is TGTGCCAGCAGTGACGGACAGACGAACACTGAAGCTTTCTTT. The chain recombines TRBV6-1 with TRBJ1-1, with D maybe TRBD1 (6 bases). V lost 3 bases, J lost 1 base, and 9 bases lay in between. This CDR3 is built from 14 residues. Germline V gene sequence: CDR1 MNHNS, CDR2 SASEGT.

The chain couples TRBV30 to TRBJ2-7, with 9 bases aligning to TRBD1. The CDR3 totals 14 residues. Germline lookup yields CDR1 GTSNPN and CDR2 SVGIG (reference sequence). V gave up 4 bases and J gave up 2 bases; unmatched junction bases: 6. CDR3 sequence: CAWTRQGVAYEQYF. CDR3 nucleotide sequence: TGTGCCTGGACCCGACAGGGGGTTGCCTACGAGCAGTACTTC.

The genes are TRBV5-4 and TRBJ2-5; maybe TRBD1 (5 bases). The ends were cut back, 6 bases at V and 1 base at J, with 13 bases in the middle. The CDR3 is made up of 14 amino acids. Germline loops: CDR1 SGHNT, CDR2 YYREEE (reference sequence). CDR3 region: CASTETGSQETQYF. The CDR3 DNA follows: TGTGCCAGCACCGAAACAGGCTCCCAAGAGACCCAGTACTTC.

This clone occurred a few times. This sequence joins TRBV5-1 and TRBJ1-1, with 10 bases aligning to TRBD1. V lost 5 bases, J lost 2 bases, and 6 bases stayed unmatched. Germline CDR1 and CDR2: SGHRS and YFSETQ. This CDR3 spans 15 amino acids. The CDR3 coding sequence is TGCGCCAGCAGACGAACGACAGGGGGCAACACTGAAGCTTTCTTT. Protein: CASRRTTGGNTEAFF.

The gene calls are TRBV5-6 and TRBJ2-5, with TRBD1 matching 9 bases. V shed 4 bases, J shed 4 bases, and the junction held 8 bases outside the gene matches. The CDR3 length is 15 residues. Looked up from germline, CDR1 is SGHDT and CDR2 is YYEEEE. CDR3 DNA sequence: TGTGCCAGCAGCCGGGGACAGGGAGGAGGAGAGACCCAGTACTTC. It yields the protein CASSRGQGGGETQYF.

This chain links TRBV7-9 with TRBJ2-3; 8 positions match TRBD2. The CDR3 consists of 16 residues. In germline, CDR1 is SEHNR, CDR2 FQNEAQ (reference sequence). V lost 2 bases and J lost 5; bases outside the gene matches: 9. The CDR3 DNA reads as TGTGCCAGCAGCTTATCTTCAGGGCTAGCGGGAGATACGCAGTATTTT. Translating it yields CASSLSSGLAGDTQYF.

The chain is built from TRBV10-3 and TRBJ1-1; TRBD1 might be the D (5 bases). Germline CDR1 ENHRY, CDR2 SYGVKD. Trimming cost V 6 bases and J 0 bases, with 17 bases left between them. The CDR3 is 16 amino acids. The CDR3 nucleotides read TGTGCCATCAGGCCCCACCAGGGTCGTATGAACACTGAAGCTTTCTTT. It translates to CAIRPHQGRMNTEAFF.

The chain combines TRBV6-1 with TRBJ1-3; no firm D call. The V end was cut by 8 bases, the J end by 4 bases, with 12 bases between. Germline loops: CDR1 MNHNS, CDR2 SASEGT. The CDR3 has 13 amino acids. This CDR3 is CASQNNGGNTIYF. The CDR3 nucleotides are TGTGCCAGCCAAAACAACGGGGGAAACACCATATATTTT.

Points on this clone: One junction end disagrees with the germline gene, perhaps due to a read error. This chain links TRBV7-7 with TRBJ2-1; TRBD1 or TRBD2 may be the D gene (5 bases each). Germline V gene lookup returns CDR1 SSHAT and CDR2 FNYEAQ (reference sequence). This CDR3 spans 16 amino acids. The CDR3 here is CASSLNGGSDYNEQFF. CDR3 sequence (DNA): TGTGCTAGCAGCTTAAATGGGGGATCGGACTACAATGAGCAGTTCTTC.